The 12 T cell receptor beta chains given below trace back to one sample, sequenced in a study of T cell responses to AZD1222 COVID-19 vaccine. TCRdb's copy holds only in-frame clones and misses some; the assay was immunoSEQ multiplex PCR. The table shows approximately 130,000 clones, with 89% occurring only once. The sample was peripheral blood, taken 28 days after the second AZD1222 dose. The receptors come from an adult who received the AZD1222 COVID-19 vaccine.

CDR3 amino acids: CASSLASGSYNEQFF. CDR3 DNA: TGTGCCAGCAGCTTGGCTAGCGGCTCCTACAATGAGCAGTTCTTC. The chain has TRBV5-4 and TRBJ2-1, with 7 bases that match TRBD2. Per germline, CDR1 SGHNT and CDR2 YYREEE (reference sequence). With 0 bases clipped from V and 0 bases from J, the junction kept 0 bases outside the gene matches. The CDR3 consists of 15 residues.

The table lists this clone with a count of one. This sequence joins TRBV11-2 and TRBJ1-3, with no clear D. CDR1 and CDR2 (germline): SGHAT, FQNNGV. The CDR3 is made up of 15 amino acids. Trimming left V 6 bases short and J 0 bases short, with 12 bases between. The CDR3 region is CASSSTLDSGNTIYF. DNA of the CDR3: TGTGCCAGCAGTTCCACCTTAGACTCTGGAAACACCATATATTTT.

This chain uses TRBV29-1 with TRBJ1-1, with unresolved D. CDR3 length: 14 amino acids. Per germline, CDR1 SQVTM and CDR2 ANQGSEA. V was trimmed by 6 bases and J by 2 bases, leaving 16 bases between them. In DNA, the CDR3 is TGCAGCGTAGAACTCCGAGGGTTAAACACTGAAGCTTTCTTT. Translating it yields CSVELRGLNTEAFF.

The V and J genes are TRBV11-2 and TRBJ2-1; D call uncertain. The CDR3 is made up of 13 amino acids. Germline CDR1 SGHAT, CDR2 FQNNGV. The V end lost 4 bases, the J end lost 9 bases, and 13 bases lay between the germline ends. For the CDR3, the DNA is TGTGCCAGCAGCTCGTTGGGATCGGTTGAGCAGTTCTTC. Translation gives CASSSLGSVEQFF.

V and J are TRBV5-4 and TRBJ2-5, with a tentative D call TRBD2 (7 bases). V was trimmed by 5 bases and J by 4 bases, leaving 21 bases between them. The CDR3 totals 16 residues. The germline CDR1 and CDR2 sequences are SGHNT and YYREEE (reference sequence). DNA of the CDR3: TGTGCCAGCAGTGACGGAAGGGGGGGGTACCCAGAGACCCAGTACTTC. This translates into CASSDGRGGYPETQYF.

The genes are TRBV3-1 (or the pseudogene TRBV3-2) and TRBJ1-2, with D possibly being TRBD1 (6 bases). Deletions cut 0 bases from V and 1 base from J, with 15 bases between. Per the germline V gene, CDR1 is LGHDT and CDR2 is YNNKEL (reference sequence). CDR3 length: 17 amino acids. CDR3: CASSQETGTPLNYGYTF. The CDR3 DNA sequence: TGTGCCAGCAGCCAAGAAACAGGGACTCCACTTAACTATGGCTACACCTTC.

The chain employs TRBV7-2 and TRBJ1-2; D gene ambiguous. This CDR3 contains 15 residues. CDR1 and CDR2 (germline): SGHTA, FQGNSA. V was trimmed by 2 bases and J by 0 bases, leaving 10 bases between them. The CDR3 region is CASSLSAQSNYGYTF. The CDR3 nucleotides read TGTGCCAGCAGCTTATCAGCGCAGTCTAACTATGGCTACACCTTC.

In its sample, this clone was seen a few times. V is TRBV4-3 and J is TRBJ1-2; D is unresolved. The V gene's germline CDR1 is LGHNA and CDR2 YSLEER. The CDR3 has 16 amino acids. V was shortened by 0 bases and J by 4 bases, with 15 bases between the two germline ends. The CDR3 DNA follows: TGCGCCAGCAGCCAAGATAACGGTGTGGGCGGCTATGGCTACACCTTC. It specifies CASSQDNGVGGYGYTF.

This clone was found a few times. The genes are TRBV28 and TRBJ1-3, with D uncertain. Germline lookup yields CDR1 MDHEN and CDR2 SYDVKM. The V end was cut by 3 bases, the J end by 0 bases, with 6 bases between. CDR3 size: 14 residues. The CDR3 here is CASSFMDSGNTIYF. The CDR3 region has the DNA TGTGCCAGCAGTTTTATGGACTCTGGAAACACCATATATTTT.

The chain employs TRBV4-3 and TRBJ2-1; D perhaps matches TRBD1 (5 bases). Trimming took 4 bases from V and 2 from J, leaving 12 bases between them. This CDR3 spans 15 amino acids. CDR1 and CDR2 from the germline V gene are LGHNA and YSLEER. CDR3 region: CASSLLGPAYNEQFF. As DNA, the CDR3 is TGCGCCAGCAGCCTTCTGGGGCCCGCCTACAATGAGCAGTTCTTC.

The chain links TRBV11-2 to TRBJ2-3; D is uncertain. V dropped 3 bases and J dropped 6 bases, with 7 bases sitting between them. This CDR3 is 12 amino acids long. The germline V gene encodes CDR1 SGHAT and CDR2 FQNNGV. The CDR3 nucleotides are TGTGCCAGCAGCTTTATCCGGGATACGCAGTATTTT. Its protein product is CASSFIRDTQYF.

J is TRBJ1-6 and V is TRBV7-9; D gene ambiguous. The CDR3 covers 12 residues. With 3 bases removed from V and 7 bases from J, the gap between germline ends came to 4 bases. Germline values: CDR1 SEHNR, CDR2 FQNEAQ (reference sequence). CDR3 in DNA: TGTGCCAGCAGCTTGGAGAATTCACCCCTCCACTTT. It encodes CASSLENSPLHF.